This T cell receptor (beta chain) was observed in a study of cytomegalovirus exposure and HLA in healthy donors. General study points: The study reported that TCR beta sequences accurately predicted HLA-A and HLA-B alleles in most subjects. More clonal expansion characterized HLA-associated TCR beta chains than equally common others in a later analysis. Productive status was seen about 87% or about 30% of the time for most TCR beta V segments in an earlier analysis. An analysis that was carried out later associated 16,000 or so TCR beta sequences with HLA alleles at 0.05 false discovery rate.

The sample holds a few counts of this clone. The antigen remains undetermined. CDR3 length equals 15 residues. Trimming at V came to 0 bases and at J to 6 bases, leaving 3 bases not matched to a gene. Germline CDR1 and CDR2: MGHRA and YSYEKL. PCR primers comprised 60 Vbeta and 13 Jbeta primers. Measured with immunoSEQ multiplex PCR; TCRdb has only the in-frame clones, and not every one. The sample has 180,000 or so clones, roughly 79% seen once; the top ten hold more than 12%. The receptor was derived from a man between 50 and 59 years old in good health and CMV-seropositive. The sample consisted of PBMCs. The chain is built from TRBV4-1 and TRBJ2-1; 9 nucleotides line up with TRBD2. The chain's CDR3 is CASSQEAGGLNEQFF. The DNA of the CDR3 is TGCGCCAGCAGCCAAGAGGCGGGGGGGCTCAATGAGCAGTTCTTC.